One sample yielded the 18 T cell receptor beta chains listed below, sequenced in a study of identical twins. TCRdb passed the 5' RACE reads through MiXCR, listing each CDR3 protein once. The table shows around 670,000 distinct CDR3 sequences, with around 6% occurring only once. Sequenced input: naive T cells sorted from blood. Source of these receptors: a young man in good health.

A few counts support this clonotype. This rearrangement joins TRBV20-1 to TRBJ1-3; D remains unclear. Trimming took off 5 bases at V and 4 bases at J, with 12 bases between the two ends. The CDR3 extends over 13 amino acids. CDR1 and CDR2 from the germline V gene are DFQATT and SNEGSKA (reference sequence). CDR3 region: CSAPPAAGNTIYF. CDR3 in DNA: TGCAGTGCTCCCCCAGCGGCCGGAAACACCATATATTTT.

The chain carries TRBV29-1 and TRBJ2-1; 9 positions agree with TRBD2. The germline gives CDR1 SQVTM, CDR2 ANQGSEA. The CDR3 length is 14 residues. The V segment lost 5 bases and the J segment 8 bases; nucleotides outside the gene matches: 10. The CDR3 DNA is TGCAGCGTTTCCTTAGCGGGAGTACTGGATGAGCAGTTCTTC. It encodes CSVSLAGVLDEQFF.

The CDR3 DNA reads TGCGCCAGCAGCTTGTCAAGCGGGAAACAGAATGAGCAGTTCTTC. This sequence encodes CASSLSSGKQNEQFF. The chain couples TRBV5-1 to TRBJ2-1; 7 nucleotides agree with TRBD2. Germline V CDR1 and CDR2: SGHRS, YFSETQ. The V segment lost 1 base and the J segment 7 bases; nucleotides outside the gene matches: 8. The CDR3 covers 15 residues.

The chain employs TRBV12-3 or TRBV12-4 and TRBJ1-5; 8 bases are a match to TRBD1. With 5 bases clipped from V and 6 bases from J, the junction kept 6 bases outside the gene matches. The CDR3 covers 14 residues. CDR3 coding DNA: TGTGCCAGCAGTAACCGACAGGGGCCTCAGCCCCAGCATTTT. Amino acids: CASSNRQGPQPQHF.

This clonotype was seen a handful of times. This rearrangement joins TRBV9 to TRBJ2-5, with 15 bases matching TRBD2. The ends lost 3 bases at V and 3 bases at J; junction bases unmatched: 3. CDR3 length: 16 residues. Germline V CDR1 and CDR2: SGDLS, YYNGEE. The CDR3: CASSGTSGRVKETQYF. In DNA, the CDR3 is TGTGCCAGCAGCGGGACTAGCGGGAGGGTAAAAGAGACCCAGTACTTC. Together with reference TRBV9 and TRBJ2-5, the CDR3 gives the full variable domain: DSGVTQTPKHLITATGQRVTLRCSPRSGDLSVYWYQQSLDQGLQFLIQYYNGEERAKGNILERFSAQQFPDLHSELNLSSLELGDSALYFCASSGTSGRVKETQYFGPGTRLLVL.

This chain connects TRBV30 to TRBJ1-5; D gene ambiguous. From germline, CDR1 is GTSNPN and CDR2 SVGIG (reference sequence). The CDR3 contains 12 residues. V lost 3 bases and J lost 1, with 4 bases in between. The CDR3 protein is CAWSLSNQPQHF. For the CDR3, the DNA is TGTGCCTGGAGCCTCAGCAATCAGCCCCAGCATTTT.

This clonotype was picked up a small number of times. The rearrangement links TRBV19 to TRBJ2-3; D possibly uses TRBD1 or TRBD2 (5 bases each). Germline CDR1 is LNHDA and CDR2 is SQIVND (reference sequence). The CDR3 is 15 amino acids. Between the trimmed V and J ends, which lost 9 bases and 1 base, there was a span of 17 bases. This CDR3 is CASRRDGARTDTQYF. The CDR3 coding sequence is TGTGCCAGCCGACGGGACGGCGCCCGCACAGATACGCAGTATTTT.

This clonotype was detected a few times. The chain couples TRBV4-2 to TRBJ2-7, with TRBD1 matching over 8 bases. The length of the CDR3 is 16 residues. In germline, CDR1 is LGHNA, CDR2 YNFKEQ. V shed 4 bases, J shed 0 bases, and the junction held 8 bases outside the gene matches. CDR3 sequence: CASSPQGDRFSYEQYF. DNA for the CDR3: TGTGCCAGCAGCCCCCAGGGGGACAGGTTCTCCTACGAGCAGTACTTC.

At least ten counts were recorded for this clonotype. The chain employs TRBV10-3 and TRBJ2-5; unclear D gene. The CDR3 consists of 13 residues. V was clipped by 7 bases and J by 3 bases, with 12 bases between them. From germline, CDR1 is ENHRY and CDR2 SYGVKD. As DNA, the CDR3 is TGTGCCATCAAAACCATGCCCGAAGAGACCCAGTACTTC. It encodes CAIKTMPEETQYF.

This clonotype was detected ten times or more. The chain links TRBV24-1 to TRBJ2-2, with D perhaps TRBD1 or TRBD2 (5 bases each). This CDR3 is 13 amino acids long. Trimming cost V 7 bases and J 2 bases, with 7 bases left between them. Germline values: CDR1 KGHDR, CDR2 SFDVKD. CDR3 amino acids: CATRGVNTGELFF. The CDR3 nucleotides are TGTGCCACCAGGGGGGTTAACACCGGGGAGCTGTTTTTT.

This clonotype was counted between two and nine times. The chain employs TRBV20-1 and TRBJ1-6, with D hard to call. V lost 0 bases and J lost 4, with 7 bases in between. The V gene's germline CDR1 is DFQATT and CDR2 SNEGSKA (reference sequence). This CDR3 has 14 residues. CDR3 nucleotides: TGCAGTGCTAGAGATGAGGGTTATAATTCACCCCTCCACTTT. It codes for CSARDEGYNSPLHF.

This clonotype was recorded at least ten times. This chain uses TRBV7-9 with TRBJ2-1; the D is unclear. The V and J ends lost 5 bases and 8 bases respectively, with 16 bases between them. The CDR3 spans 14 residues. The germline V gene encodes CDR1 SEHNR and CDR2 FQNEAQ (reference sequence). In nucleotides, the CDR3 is TGTGCCAGCAGCCTCCCCCTTCGTACCGATGAGCAGTTCTTC. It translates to CASSLPLRTDEQFF.

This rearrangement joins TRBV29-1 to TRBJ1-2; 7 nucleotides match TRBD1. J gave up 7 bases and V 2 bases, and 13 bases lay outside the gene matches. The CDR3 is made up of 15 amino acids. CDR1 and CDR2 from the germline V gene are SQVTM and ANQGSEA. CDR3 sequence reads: CSVEISGGPTGGYTF. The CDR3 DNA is TGCAGCGTTGAAATCTCAGGGGGACCTACGGGTGGCTACACCTTC.

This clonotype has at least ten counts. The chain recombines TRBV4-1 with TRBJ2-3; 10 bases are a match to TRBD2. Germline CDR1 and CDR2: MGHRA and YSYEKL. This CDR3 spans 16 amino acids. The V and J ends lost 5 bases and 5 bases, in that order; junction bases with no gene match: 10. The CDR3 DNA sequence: TGCGCCAGCAGCTCACGGACTAGCGGTGTTGGAGATACGCAGTATTTT. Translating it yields CASSSRTSGVGDTQYF.

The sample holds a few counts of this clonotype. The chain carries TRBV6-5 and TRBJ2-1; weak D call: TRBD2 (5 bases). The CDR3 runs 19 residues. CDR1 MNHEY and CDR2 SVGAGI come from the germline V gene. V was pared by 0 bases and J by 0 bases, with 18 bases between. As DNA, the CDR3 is TGTGCCAGCAGTTACTCCCTTCCGCGTTCGAGGGCCTCCTACAATGAGCAGTTCTTC. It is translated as CASSYSLPRSRASYNEQFF.

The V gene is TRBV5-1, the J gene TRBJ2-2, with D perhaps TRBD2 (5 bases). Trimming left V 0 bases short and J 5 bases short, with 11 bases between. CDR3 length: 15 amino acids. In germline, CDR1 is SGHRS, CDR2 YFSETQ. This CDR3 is CASSLDGSTTGELFF. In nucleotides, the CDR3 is TGCGCCAGCAGCTTGGATGGGAGCACAACCGGGGAGCTGTTTTTT.

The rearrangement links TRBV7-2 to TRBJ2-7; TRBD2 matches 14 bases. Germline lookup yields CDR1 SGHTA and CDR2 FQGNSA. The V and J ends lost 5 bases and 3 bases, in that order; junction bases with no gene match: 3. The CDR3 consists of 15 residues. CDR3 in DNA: TGTGCCAGCAGCGAGGGGACTAGCGGGGGCTACGAGCAGTACTTC. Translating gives CASSEGTSGGYEQYF. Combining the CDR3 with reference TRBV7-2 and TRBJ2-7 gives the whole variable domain GAGVSQSPSNKVTEKGKDVELRCDPISGHTALYWYRQSLGQGLEFLIYFQGNSAPDKSGLPSDRFSAERTGGSVSTLTIQRTQQEDSAVYLCASSEGTSGGYEQYFGPGTRLTVT.

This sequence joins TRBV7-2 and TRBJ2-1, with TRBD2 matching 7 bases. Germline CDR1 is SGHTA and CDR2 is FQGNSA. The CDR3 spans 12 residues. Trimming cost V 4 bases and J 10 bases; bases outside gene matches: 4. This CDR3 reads CASSSTSSEQFF. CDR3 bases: TGTGCCAGCAGCTCGACTAGCTCGGAGCAGTTCTTC.